The clone carrying this TCR beta chain came up a few times. In germline, CDR1 is SGHTA, CDR2 FQGNSA. V was pared by 5 bases and J by 2 bases, with 9 bases between. The length of the CDR3 is 13 residues. Produced via immunoSEQ multiplex PCR; TCRdb's table is partial and in-frame only. This table holds about 68,000 clones, 90% found once. This record comes from a study of T cell changes during pregnancy in multiple sclerosis. The source material was peripheral blood, sampled in the third trimester of pregnancy. The origin of this receptor is a female donor with multiple sclerosis, enrolled in a pregnancy study. This rearrangement joins TRBV7-2 to TRBJ1-1; D not resolved. The CDR3 spells CASSERDNTEAFF. The CDR3 DNA sequence: TGTGCCAGCAGCGAACGAGATAACACTGAAGCTTTCTTT.